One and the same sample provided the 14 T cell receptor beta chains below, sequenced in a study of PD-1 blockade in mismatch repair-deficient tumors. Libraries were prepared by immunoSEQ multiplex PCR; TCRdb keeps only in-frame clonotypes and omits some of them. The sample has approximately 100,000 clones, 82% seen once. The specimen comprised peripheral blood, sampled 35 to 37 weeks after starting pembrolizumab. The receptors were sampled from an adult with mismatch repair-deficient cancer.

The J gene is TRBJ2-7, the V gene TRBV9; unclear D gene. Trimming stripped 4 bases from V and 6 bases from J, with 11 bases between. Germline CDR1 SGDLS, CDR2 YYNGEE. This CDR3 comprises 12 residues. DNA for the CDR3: TGTGCCAGCAGCCAAGGTATAACCGAGCAGTACTTC. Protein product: CASSQGITEQYF.

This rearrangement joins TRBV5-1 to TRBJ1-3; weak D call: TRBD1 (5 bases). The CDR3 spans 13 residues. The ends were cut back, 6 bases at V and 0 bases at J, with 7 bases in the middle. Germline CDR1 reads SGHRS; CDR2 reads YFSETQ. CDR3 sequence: CASKGDSGNTIYF. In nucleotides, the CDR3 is TGCGCCAGCAAAGGGGACTCTGGAAACACCATATATTTT. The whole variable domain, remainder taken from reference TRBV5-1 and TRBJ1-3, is KAGVTQTPRYLIKTRGQQVTLSCSPISGHRSVSWYQQTPGQGLQFLFEYFSETQRNKGNFPGRFSGRQFSNSRSEMNVSTLELGDSALYLCASKGDSGNTIYFGEGSWLTVV.

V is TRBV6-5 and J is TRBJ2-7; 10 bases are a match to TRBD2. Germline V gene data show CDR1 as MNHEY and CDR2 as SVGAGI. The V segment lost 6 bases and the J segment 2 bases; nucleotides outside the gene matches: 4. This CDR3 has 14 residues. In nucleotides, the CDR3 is TGTGCCAGCAGGAGAGCGGGAGGGGCCTACGAGCAGTACTTC. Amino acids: CASRRAGGAYEQYF.

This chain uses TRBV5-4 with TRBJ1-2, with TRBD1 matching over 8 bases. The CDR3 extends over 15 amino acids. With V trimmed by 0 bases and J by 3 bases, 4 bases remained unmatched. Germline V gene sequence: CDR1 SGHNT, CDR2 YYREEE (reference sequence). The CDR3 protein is CASSLGLDRDYGYTF. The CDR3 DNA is TGTGCCAGCAGCTTGGGTCTGGACAGGGACTATGGCTACACCTTC.

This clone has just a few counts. In nucleotides, the CDR3 is TGTGCCAGCAGCGTAGTAGGGGCTGGCACAGATACGCAGTATTTT. Its translation: CASSVVGAGTDTQYF. The chain employs TRBV9 and TRBJ2-3; D might be TRBD1 (5 bases). The germline V gene has CDR1 SGDLS and CDR2 YYNGEE. This CDR3 region has 15 residues. The V and J ends lost 0 bases and 1 base respectively, with 9 bases between them. Together with reference TRBV9 and TRBJ2-3, the CDR3 gives the full variable domain: DSGVTQTPKHLITATGQRVTLRCSPRSGDLSVYWYQQSLDQGLQFLIQYYNGEERAKGNILERFSAQQFPDLHSELNLSSLELGDSALYFCASSVVGAGTDTQYFGPGTRLTVL.

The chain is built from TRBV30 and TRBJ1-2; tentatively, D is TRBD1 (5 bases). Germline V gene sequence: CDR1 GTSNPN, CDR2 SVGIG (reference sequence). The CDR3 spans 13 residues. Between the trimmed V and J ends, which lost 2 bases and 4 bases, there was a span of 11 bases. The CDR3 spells CAWSQKGSYGYTF. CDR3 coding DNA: TGTGCCTGGAGTCAAAAGGGGAGCTATGGCTACACCTTC.

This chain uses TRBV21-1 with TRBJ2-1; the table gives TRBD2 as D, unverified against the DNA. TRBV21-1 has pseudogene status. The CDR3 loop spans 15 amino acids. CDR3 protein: CASRYSGRLRDEQFF. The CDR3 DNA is TGTGCCAGCAGATACAGCGGGAGGTTACGCGATGAGCAGTTCTTC.

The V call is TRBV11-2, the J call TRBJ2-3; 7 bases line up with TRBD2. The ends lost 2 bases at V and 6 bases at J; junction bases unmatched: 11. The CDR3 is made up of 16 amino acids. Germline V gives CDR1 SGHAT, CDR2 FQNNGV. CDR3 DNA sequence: TGTGCCAGCAGCTTAAGTTGGCGGGAGAGTATCGATACGCAGTATTTT. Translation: CASSLSWRESIDTQYF. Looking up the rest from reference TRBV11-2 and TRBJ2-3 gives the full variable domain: EAGVAQSPRYKIIEKRQSVAFWCNPISGHATLYWYQQILGQGPKLLIQFQNNGVVDDSQLPKDRFSAERLKGVDSTLKIQPAKLEDSAVYLCASSLSWRESIDTQYFGPGTRLTVL.

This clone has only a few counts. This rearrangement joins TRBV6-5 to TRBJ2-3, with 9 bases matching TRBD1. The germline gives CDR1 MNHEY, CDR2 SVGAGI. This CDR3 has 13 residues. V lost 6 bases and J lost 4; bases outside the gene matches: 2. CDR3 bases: TGTGCCAGCAGACAGGGGGCCTCAGATACGCAGTATTTT. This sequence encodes CASRQGASDTQYF.

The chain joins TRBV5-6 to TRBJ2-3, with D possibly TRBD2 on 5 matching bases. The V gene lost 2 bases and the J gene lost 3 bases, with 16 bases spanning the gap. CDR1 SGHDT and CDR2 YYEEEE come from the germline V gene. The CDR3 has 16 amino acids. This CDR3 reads CASSFSNTGGTDTQYF. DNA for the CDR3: TGTGCCAGCAGCTTCTCAAACACCGGCGGGACAGATACGCAGTATTTT.

The CDR3 bases are TGCAGCGTTGATTCCACGGGTGGGAGCGATGAGCAGTTCTTC. Translating gives CSVDSTGGSDEQFF. This sequence joins TRBV29-1 and TRBJ2-1; D is perhaps TRBD2 (5 bases). In germline, CDR1 is SQVTM, CDR2 ANQGSEA. The CDR3 consists of 14 residues. The V end lost 3 bases, the J end lost 8 bases, and 17 bases lay between the germline ends.

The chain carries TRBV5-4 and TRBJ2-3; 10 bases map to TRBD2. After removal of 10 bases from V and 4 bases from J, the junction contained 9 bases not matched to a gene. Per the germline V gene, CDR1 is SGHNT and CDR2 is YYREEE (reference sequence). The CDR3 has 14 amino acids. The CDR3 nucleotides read TGTGCCTCGGCCCTAGCGGGAGTTCCAGATACGCAGTATTTT. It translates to CASALAGVPDTQYF.

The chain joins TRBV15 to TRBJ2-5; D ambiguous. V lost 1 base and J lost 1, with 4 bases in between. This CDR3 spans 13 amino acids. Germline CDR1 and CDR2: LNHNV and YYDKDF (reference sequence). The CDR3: CATSRGPQETQYF. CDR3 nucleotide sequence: TGTGCCACCAGCAGAGGCCCCCAAGAGACCCAGTACTTC.

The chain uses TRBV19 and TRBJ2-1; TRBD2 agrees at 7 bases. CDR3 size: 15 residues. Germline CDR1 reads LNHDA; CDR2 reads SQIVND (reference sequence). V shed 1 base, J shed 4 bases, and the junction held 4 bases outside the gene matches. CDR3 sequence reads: CASSIALAVYNEQFF. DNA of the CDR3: TGTGCCAGTAGTATAGCCCTAGCGGTGTACAATGAGCAGTTCTTC.